The following is a T cell receptor (beta chain) sequence with its context. The data belong to a study of blood T cell repertoires in COVID-19. Study overall: Sources were T cells, B-cell-depleted T cells, or PBMCs; the material itself was cDNA or gDNA.

CDR1 is LNHNV, CDR2 YYDKDF, per germline (reference sequence). Trimming cost V 0 bases and J 2 bases, with 14 bases left between them. CDR3 length: 16 residues. Under the authors' procedure: Estimation of nucleated cell counts relied on the amplification of reference gene primers. Here immunoSEQ multiplex PCR was the method, and the copy in TCRdb shows in-frame clones only, minus some. For V, J and clone size, that table is used; D and trimming come from the DNA. This table holds more than 85,000 clones, roughly 85% found once. This chain joins TRBV15 and TRBJ2-7; no clear D gene. This receptor was taken from a woman aged 60-70 years with acute or convalescent COVID-19. The sequenced sample was peripheral blood. The CDR3: CATSRDLGAAPYEQYF. In nucleotides, the CDR3 is TGTGCCACCAGCAGAGATCTTGGAGCAGCACCCTACGAGCAGTACTTC.